The following is a T cell receptor (beta chain) sequence with its context. The record originates from a study of PD-L1 blockade in urothelial cancer. The investigators introduced synthetic TCR analog templates into each PCR as spikes. Libraries were prepared by immunoSEQ multiplex PCR; TCRdb keeps only in-frame clonotypes and omits some of them. The sample holds 30,000 to 40,000 clones, nearly 85% seen once. The CDR3 sequence is 15 residues long. The junction had 4 bases not matched to a gene; V was cut back by 6 bases and J by 1 base. CDR1 is SGHKS, CDR2 YYEKEE, per germline (reference sequence). Time point given: pretreatment peripheral blood. Each patient's cancer was a locally advanced or metastatic urothelial carcinoma.

The chain couples TRBV5-5 to TRBJ2-1; 10 nucleotides line up with TRBD1. The specimen comprised PBMCs, sampled around atezolizumab (anti-PD-L1) treatment. The sequence came from a man aged 55 to 70 with urothelial cancer. CDR3: CASTRTGGSYNEQFF. The CDR3 region has the DNA TGTGCCAGCACACGGACAGGGGGATCCTACAATGAGCAGTTCTTC.